These 9 T cell receptor beta chains share one sample of origin, sequenced in a study of T cell responses to AZD1222 COVID-19 vaccine. Data came from immunoSEQ multiplex PCR; TCRdb stores just in-frame clones and leaves some out. The sample lists approximately 140,000 clones, roughly 90% occurring once. Material: peripheral blood, obtained 28 days after the second AZD1222 dose. These receptors were taken from an adult who received the AZD1222 COVID-19 vaccine.

The V call is TRBV5-5, the J call TRBJ1-5; TRBD1 is a possible D gene (5 bases). The CDR3 is 18 residues long. V lost 0 bases and J lost 0, with 16 bases in between. Germline CDR1 is SGHKS and CDR2 is YYEKEE (reference sequence). CDR3 nucleotide sequence: TGTGCCAGCAGCTTGGTTTCGGACAAGGATTATAGCAATCAGCCCCAGCATTTT. Translating it yields CASSLVSDKDYSNQPQHF.

CDR3 in DNA: TGTGCCAGCAGTTACGAAGGGCGGGGCCCCTCCTACGAGCAGTACTTC. It translates to CASSYEGRGPSYEQYF. The chain is built from TRBV6-6 and TRBJ2-7, with D perhaps TRBD2 (6 bases). CDR3 length: 16 amino acids. Deletions cut 2 bases from V and 0 bases from J, with 14 bases between. Per the germline V gene, CDR1 is MNHNY and CDR2 is SVGAGI (reference sequence).

The chain combines TRBV27 with TRBJ2-6; no reliable D call. CDR3 length equals 13 residues. Germline V CDR1 and CDR2: MNHEY, SMNVEV (reference sequence). V shed 6 bases and J shed 0 bases, with 3 bases lying between them. CDR3 amino acids: CASRYSGANVLTF. For the CDR3, the DNA is TGTGCCAGCAGGTACTCTGGGGCCAACGTCCTGACTTTC. Filled out from reference TRBV27 and TRBJ2-6, the complete variable domain reads EAQVTQNPRYLITVTGKKLTVTCSQNMNHEYMSWYRQDPGLGLRQIYYSMNVEVTDKGDVPEGYKVSRKEKRNFPLILESPSPNQTSLYFCASRYSGANVLTFGAGSRLTVL.

The gene calls are TRBV9 and TRBJ1-4; D perhaps matches TRBD1 (6 bases). This CDR3 comprises 18 residues. The V and J ends lost 3 bases and 0 bases respectively, with 18 bases between them. Germline CDR1 SGDLS, CDR2 YYNGEE. CDR3 bases: TGTGCCAGCAGCGCAGGTGGGGGGGGCCTTGCAACTAATGAAAAACTGTTTTTT. It codes for CASSAGGGGLATNEKLFF.

This clone was seen only once. The CDR3 is CASSLDLTSTNEKLFF. The CDR3 coding sequence is TGTGCCAGCAGCCTAGATCTAACTTCAACTAATGAAAAACTGTTTTTT. This sequence joins TRBV5-4 and TRBJ1-4; D unclear. The CDR3 length is 16 residues. Trimming pared 4 bases from V and 0 bases from J, leaving 13 bases between. CDR1 and CDR2 (germline): SGHNT, YYREEE (reference sequence).

V gene TRBV28 combines with J gene TRBJ1-6; the D gene is possibly TRBD1 (6 bases). V gave up 7 bases and J gave up 8 bases, with 15 bases separating them. This CDR3 has 14 amino acids. Looked up from germline, CDR1 is MDHEN and CDR2 is SYDVKM. CDR3 protein: CASTLRTEDSPLHF. For the CDR3, the DNA is TGTGCCAGCACCCTTAGGACAGAGGATTCACCCCTCCACTTT.

The V gene is TRBV19, the J gene TRBJ2-1; D is uncertain. Trimming took 8 bases from V and 0 from J, leaving 8 bases between them. Germline V gene lookup returns CDR1 LNHDA and CDR2 SQIVND (reference sequence). The CDR3 runs to 13 residues. CDR3 protein: CASLGSSYNEQFF. In DNA, the CDR3 is TGTGCCAGTCTGGGTAGCTCCTACAATGAGCAGTTCTTC. The variable domain in full, completed from reference TRBV19 and TRBJ2-1, reads DGGITQSPKYLFRKEGQNVTLSCEQNLNHDAMYWYRQDPGQGLRLIYYSQIVNDFQKGDIAEGYSVSREKKESFPLTVTSAQKNPTAFYLCASLGSSYNEQFFGPGTRLTVL.

The chain has TRBV2 and TRBJ1-1; D unclear. The V gene lost 6 bases and the J gene lost 4 bases, with 12 bases spanning the gap. Per the germline V gene, CDR1 is SNHLY and CDR2 is FYNNEI. CDR3 length: 13 residues. The CDR3 nucleotides are TGTGCCAGCAGGGCGACACTGCGCACTGAAGCTTTCTTT. This sequence encodes CASRATLRTEAFF.

This chain uses TRBV5-6 with TRBJ2-7; the match to TRBD1 covers 8 bases. Germline loops: CDR1 SGHDT, CDR2 YYEEEE. CDR3 length equals 12 residues. The junction had 6 bases not matched to a gene; V was cut back by 4 bases and J by 9 bases. The CDR3 spells CASSPGQGTQYF. The DNA for the CDR3 is TGTGCCAGCAGCCCAGGACAGGGAACGCAGTACTTC.